This TCR beta chain was recorded in a study of T cells in Graves' hyperthyroidism and ophthalmopathy. Overall study results and limits: Separation of ophthalmopathy from stable hyperthyroidism was achieved by a 13 V-J model.

Between the trimmed V and J ends, which lost 7 bases and 1 base, there was a span of 13 bases. Germline loops: CDR1 GTSNPN, CDR2 SVGIG (reference sequence). The CDR3 length is 13 residues. On this clonotype: Its cognate antigen is unknown.

RNA transcripts provided the source from which TCR beta CDR3 regions were amplified. Carried out on the TCR CDR3, a first-round RT-PCR used the HTBI primer set. TCRdb passed the multiplex PCR reads through MiXCR, listing each CDR3 protein once. The table has around 440,000 distinct CDR3 sequences, about a sixth seen once. The rearrangement joins TRBV30 to TRBJ1-1; D unclear. This clonotype originated in a woman between 18 and 30 years old with Graves' hyperthyroidism. The sequencing sample was made of blood. CDR3: CASQAAANTEAFF. The CDR3 DNA reads as TGTGCCTCCCAAGCGGCAGCGAACACTGAAGCTTTCTTT. Full variable domain (rest looked up from reference TRBV30 and TRBJ1-1): SQTIHQWPATLVQPVGSPLSLECTVEGTSNPNLYWYRQAAGRGLQLLFYSVGIGQISSEVPQNLSASRPQDRQFILSSKKLLLSDSGFYLCASQAAANTEAFFGQGTRLTVV.